Described below is a single T cell receptor (beta chain) sequence and its context. The data were taken from a study of tumor and adjacent non-tumor tissue in lung cancer. A modified ARM-PCR protocol with three rounds of nested PCR amplified TCRbeta. TCRdb analysed the multiplex PCR reads with MiXCR anew, one entry per CDR3 protein. The profile shows around 79,000 distinct CDR3 sequences, 72% of them singletons. This CDR3 has 13 residues. Germline V gene data show CDR1 as MNHNS and CDR2 as SASEGT. With 5 bases removed from V and 10 bases from J, the gap between germline ends came to 12 bases. RNA was extracted from bulk tissue without any cell sorting.

The sequence derives from a woman aged 40 to 50 with non-small cell lung cancer. The sequenced sample consisted of lung tumor tissue. V gene TRBV6-1 combines with J gene TRBJ1-6, with D possibly matching TRBD1 (6 bases). CDR3 DNA: TGTGCCAGCAGTCGGGACAAGGAGTCACCCCTCCACTTT. It yields the protein CASSRDKESPLHF.